The 19 T cell receptor beta chains listed next were all sequenced from one sample in a study of T cells in Graves' hyperthyroidism and ophthalmopathy. RNA transcripts yielded amplified TCR beta CDR3 regions. The TCR CDR3 first-round RT-PCR relied on the HTBI primer set. TCRdb reanalysed the multiplex PCR reads using MiXCR and keeps one entry per CDR3 protein. The table shows about 590,000 distinct CDR3 sequences, with approximately 14% occurring only once. The specimen was blood. The receptors come from a woman aged 25 to 39 with Graves' hyperthyroidism.

This clonotype was detected many times. The chain joins TRBV28 to TRBJ1-2; TRBD1 matches 7 bases. This CDR3 spans 16 amino acids. CDR1 and CDR2 from the germline V gene are MDHEN and SYDVKM. V dropped 2 bases and J dropped 0; count of bases not matched to a gene: 6. CDR3 sequence: CASSLKGQLTNYGYTF. In nucleotides, the CDR3 is TGTGCCAGCAGTTTAAAGGGACAGCTAACTAACTATGGCTACACCTTC.

This chain joins TRBV27 and TRBJ2-1, with 11 bases matching TRBD2. The CDR3 contains 13 residues. Germline V gives CDR1 MNHEY, CDR2 SMNVEV (reference sequence). Germline trimming cut 7 bases from V and 8 bases from J; bases unmatched to any gene: 4. The CDR3 nucleotides are TGTGCCAGCAACGGACTAGCGGGTGATGAGCAGTTCTTC. Encoded protein: CASNGLAGDEQFF.

This clonotype was picked up many times. This chain uses TRBV28 with TRBJ2-3; D remains ambiguous. V was cut by 6 bases and J by 0 bases, with 10 bases left in between. Germline values: CDR1 MDHEN, CDR2 SYDVKM. The CDR3 runs to 14 residues. The chain's CDR3 is CASRVTSSTDTQYF. The CDR3 coding sequence is TGTGCCAGCAGAGTTACCTCTAGCACAGATACGCAGTATTTT.

This clonotype showed up just a few times. The gene calls are TRBV7-6 and TRBJ2-1; the D is unclear. The CDR3 spans 15 residues. Trimming removed 1 base at V and 5 bases at J, with 12 bases between. From germline, CDR1 is SGHVS and CDR2 FNYEAQ. The CDR3 bases are TGTGCCAGCAGCTTAGTTTTGGGTAGCCACAATGAGCAGTTCTTC. This codes for CASSLVLGSHNEQFF.

This clonotype was detected ten times or more. The chain recombines TRBV12-3 or TRBV12-4 with TRBJ2-3; 10 bases agree with TRBD2. This CDR3 has 20 amino acids. V shed 3 bases, J shed 3 bases, and the junction held 18 bases outside the gene matches. The CDR3, as DNA: TGTGCCAGCAGTTTTCATCGGGGACGGTGGACTAGCGGCCTAACAGATACGCAGTATTTT. This translates into CASSFHRGRWTSGLTDTQYF.

Ten or more counts support this clonotype. The rearrangement uses TRBV30 and TRBJ2-3; TRBD2 might be the D (6 bases). The germline CDR1 and CDR2 sequences are GTSNPN and SVGIG (reference sequence). V was trimmed by 2 bases and J by 5 bases, leaving 8 bases between them. The CDR3 is 12 residues long. The CDR3 DNA sequence: TGTGCCTGGAGTCTGGGAGGAGATACGCAGTATTTT. As protein: CAWSLGGDTQYF.

This clonotype was seen at least ten times. V and J are TRBV18 and TRBJ2-2, with D hard to call. The CDR3 is 12 residues long. The germline gives CDR1 KGHSH, CDR2 LQKENI. Trimming took off 6 bases at V and 5 bases at J, with 7 bases between the two ends. The CDR3 DNA is TGTGCCAGCTCTCACAGAACCGGGGAGCTGTTTTTT. Protein: CASSHRTGELFF. Combining the CDR3 with reference TRBV18 and TRBJ2-2 gives the whole variable domain NAGVMQNPRHLVRRRGQEARLRCSPMKGHSHVYWYRQLPEEGLKFMVYLQKENIIDESGMPKERFSAEFPKEGPSILRIQQVVRGDSAAYFCASSHRTGELFFGEGSRLTVL.

This clonotype occurred many times. One end of the junction does not line up with germline, which may come from a read error. The chain links TRBV19 to TRBJ2-1; D gene uncertain. The CDR3 length is 16 residues. Germline values: CDR1 LNHDA, CDR2 SQIVND (reference sequence). CDR3 sequence (DNA): TGTGCCAGTAGTATAGGCGGAGCTTCGACCTACGATGAGCAGTTCTTC. Translating gives CASSIGGASTYDEQFF. The entire variable domain, with the rest obtained from reference TRBV19 and TRBJ2-1, is as follows: DGGITQSPKYLFRKEGQNVTLSCEQNLNHDAMYWYRQDPGQGLRLIYYSQIVNDFQKGDIAEGYSVSREKKESFPLTVTSAQKNPTAFYLCASSIGGASTYDEQFFGPGTRLTVL.

This clonotype was detected ten times or more. The chain combines TRBV24-1 with TRBJ2-5; D is ambiguous. Deletions cut 0 bases from V and 6 bases from J, with 13 bases between. This CDR3 has 15 residues. Germline assignment: CDR1 KGHDR and CDR2 SFDVKD. The CDR3 nucleotides read TGTGCCACCAGTGATTTGGGGCAGCAACTACAGACCCAGTACTTC. Translation gives CATSDLGQQLQTQYF.

The chain combines TRBV7-2 with TRBJ2-1, with D unclear. Germline values: CDR1 SGHTA, CDR2 FQGNSA. The CDR3 extends over 11 amino acids. V was clipped by 3 bases and J by 14 bases, with 11 bases between them. The CDR3 here is CASSLLGFKFF. The CDR3 DNA sequence: TGTGCCAGCAGCTTGCTGGGCTTCAAGTTCTTC.

This clonotype was observed at least ten times. The chain joins TRBV20-1 to TRBJ2-3; 8 positions agree with TRBD2. V dropped 3 bases and J dropped 8; count of bases not matched to a gene: 16. Per the germline V gene, CDR1 is DFQATT and CDR2 is SNEGSKA (reference sequence). The CDR3 is 16 amino acids. DNA for the CDR3: TGCAGTGCTAGTAACGAGCGGGAGACCACTCCTCCTACGCAGTATTTT. Amino acids: CSASNERETTPPTQYF.

The J gene is TRBJ2-2, the V gene TRBV5-1; 9 positions agree with TRBD2. From germline, CDR1 is SGHRS and CDR2 YFSETQ. This CDR3 is built from 16 residues. The V segment lost 7 bases and the J segment 1 base; nucleotides outside the gene matches: 8. The CDR3 DNA reads as TGCGCCAGCGATTATAGCGGGAGCGTGAACACCGGGGAGCTGTTTTTT. It encodes CASDYSGSVNTGELFF.

This clonotype was seen at least ten times. The chain recombines TRBV2 with TRBJ1-6; perhaps TRBD1 as D (6 bases). With 7 bases removed from V and 3 bases from J, the gap between germline ends came to 19 bases. This CDR3 has 17 residues. The V gene's germline CDR1 is SNHLY and CDR2 FYNNEI. The CDR3 region is CASIDRDTPIYNSPLHF. The CDR3 nucleotides read TGTGCCAGCATCGACCGGGACACACCAATCTATAATTCACCCCTCCACTTT. Using reference TRBV2 and TRBJ1-6 for the parts outside the CDR3, the full variable domain is EPEVTQTPSHQVTQMGQEVILRCVPISNHLYFYWYRQILGQKVEFLVSFYNNEISEKSEIFDDQFSVERPDGSNFTLKIRSTKLEDSAMYFCASIDRDTPIYNSPLHFGNGTRLTVT.

This clonotype was detected ten times or more. The chain joins TRBV3-1 to TRBJ2-5; D gene ambiguous. V was pared by 0 bases and J by 5 bases, with 13 bases between. The CDR3 is 15 amino acids. In germline, CDR1 is LGHDT, CDR2 YNNKEL (reference sequence). This CDR3 reads CASSQETGWRETQYF. The CDR3 bases are TGTGCCAGCAGCCAAGAAACCGGGTGGCGGGAGACCCAGTACTTC.

This clonotype was counted only a few times. This chain uses TRBV19 with TRBJ2-7, with TRBD2 matching 15 bases. Trimming removed 5 bases from V and 4 bases from J; junction bases left unmatched: 9. The CDR3 sequence is 17 residues long. CDR1 and CDR2 (germline): LNHDA, SQIVND (reference sequence). CDR3 DNA sequence: TGTGCCAGTAGTCCCCATGGACTAGCGGGAGGGCGATACGAGCAGTACTTC. Amino acid sequence: CASSPHGLAGGRYEQYF.

This clonotype was recorded at least ten times. The V gene is TRBV30, the J gene TRBJ1-5, with 8 bases fitting TRBD1. Germline V CDR1 and CDR2: GTSNPN, SVGIG (reference sequence). Losses at the gene ends were 1 base for V and 4 bases for J; bases not matched to a gene: 3. The CDR3 has 14 residues. The CDR3 here is CAWSDTGGNQPQHF. The CDR3 DNA sequence: TGTGCCTGGAGTGACACAGGGGGAAATCAGCCCCAGCATTTT.

In this sample, this clonotype turned up a few times. The genes are TRBV14 and TRBJ2-5; 8 positions match TRBD1. The germline CDR1 and CDR2 sequences are SGHDN and FVKESK. This CDR3 has 15 amino acids. Losses at the gene ends were 4 bases for V and 2 bases for J; bases not matched to a gene: 6. DNA for the CDR3: TGTGCCAGCAGCCGCCGGACAGGGATGCAAGAGACCCAGTACTTC. This encodes CASSRRTGMQETQYF. The whole variable domain, remainder taken from reference TRBV14 and TRBJ2-5, is EAGVTQFPSHSVIEKGQTVTLRCDPISGHDNLYWYRRVMGKEIKFLLHFVKESKQDESGMPNNRFLAERTGGTYSTLKVQPAELEDSGVYFCASSRRTGMQETQYFGPGTRLLVL.

This clonotype was counted a few times. The rearrangement joins TRBV24-1 to TRBJ2-1; D gene uncertain. Looked up from germline, CDR1 is KGHDR and CDR2 is SFDVKD. Trimming shortened V by 0 bases and J by 7 bases, and 6 bases separated the two germline ends. The CDR3 length is 13 residues. CDR3: CATSDLVGNEQFF. The CDR3 region has the DNA TGTGCCACCAGTGATTTGGTCGGGAATGAGCAGTTCTTC.

This clonotype was counted ten times or more. V gene TRBV28 combines with J gene TRBJ1-2; 8 nucleotides match TRBD1. This CDR3 has 15 residues. CDR1 MDHEN and CDR2 SYDVKM come from the germline V gene. The CDR3 DNA reads as TGTGCGACGTCGTACAGGGGGTCTTTCAACTATGGCTACACCTTC. Translation: CATSYRGSFNYGYTF.